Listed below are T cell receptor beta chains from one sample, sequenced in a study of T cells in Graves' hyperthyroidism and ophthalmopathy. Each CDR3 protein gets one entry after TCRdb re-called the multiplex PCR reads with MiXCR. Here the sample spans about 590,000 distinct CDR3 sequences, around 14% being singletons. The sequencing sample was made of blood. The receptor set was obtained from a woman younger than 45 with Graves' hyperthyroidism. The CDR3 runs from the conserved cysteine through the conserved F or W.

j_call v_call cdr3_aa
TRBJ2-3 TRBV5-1 CASRSDSHTQYF
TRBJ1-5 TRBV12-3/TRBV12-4 CASSFGDRNQPQHF
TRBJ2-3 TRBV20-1 CSASGEAAGPDTQYF
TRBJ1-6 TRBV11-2 CASSFNWFAYNSPLHF
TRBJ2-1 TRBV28 CASSLTSGPFSSYNEQFF
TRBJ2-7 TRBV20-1 CSAWPGPTYEQYF
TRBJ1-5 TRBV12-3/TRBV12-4 CASSHTGPGQPQHF
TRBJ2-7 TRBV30 CAWSVRYEQYF
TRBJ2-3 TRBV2 CASSLLGPGGDTQYF
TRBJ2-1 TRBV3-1 CASSQDSRLAVSYNEQFF
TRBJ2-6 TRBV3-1 CASSQQGGWGANVLTF
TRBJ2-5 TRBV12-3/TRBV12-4 CASSFLGTGGGETQYF
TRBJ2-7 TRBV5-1 CASKKGVTGSYEQYF
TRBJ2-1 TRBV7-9 CASSLIAGYDEQFF
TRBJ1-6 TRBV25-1 CASGQGENSPLHF
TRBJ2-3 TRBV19 CASRSVGLGTDTQYF
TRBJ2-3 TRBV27 CASSPGQGPDTQYF
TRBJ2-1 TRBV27 CASRVPGSNEQFF
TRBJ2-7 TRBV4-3 CASSQDWGRLGEQYF
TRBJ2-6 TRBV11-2 CASSSLASGANVLTF
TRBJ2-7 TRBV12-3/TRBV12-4 CASSLAGTATYEQYF
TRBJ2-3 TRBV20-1 CSASGQGVTDTQYF
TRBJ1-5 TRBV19 CASKENSNQPQHF
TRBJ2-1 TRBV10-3 CASNRDRDNEQFF
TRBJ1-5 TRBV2 CASSGTGLIQPQHF
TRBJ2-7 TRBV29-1 CSVRSNPTYEQYF
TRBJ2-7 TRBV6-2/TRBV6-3 CASSYSGTPRGAYEQYF
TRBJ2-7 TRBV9 CASSISGAPYYEQYF
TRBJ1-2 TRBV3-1 CASSQGAHNYGYTF
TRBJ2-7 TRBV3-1 CASSNGQDYSYEQYF
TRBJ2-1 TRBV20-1 CRPASGGSYNEQFF
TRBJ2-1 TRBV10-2 CASSENSYDEQFF
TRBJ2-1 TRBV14 CASSRTTLLNNEQFF
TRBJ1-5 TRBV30 CAWSALGGRQPQHF
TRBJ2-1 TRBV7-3 CASSLIGGTTDNEQFF
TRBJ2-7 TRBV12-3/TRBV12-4 CASSPPPGGPYEQYF
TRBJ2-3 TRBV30 CACTPGLAGGSTDTQYF
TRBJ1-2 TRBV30 CAWSVGRRDYGYTF
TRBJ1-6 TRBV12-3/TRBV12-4 CASSLRGGTYNSPLHF
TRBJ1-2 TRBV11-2 CASSLAAQGTGHYGYTF
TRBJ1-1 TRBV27 CASSQGADLGEAFF
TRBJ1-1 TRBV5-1 CASSLATTGDTEAFF
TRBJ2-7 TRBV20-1 CSARNPAGGRGEQYF
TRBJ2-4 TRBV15 CATSRTGMDIQYF
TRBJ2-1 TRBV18 CASSPRGQGDSNEQFF
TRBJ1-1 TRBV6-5 CASSYSRSENTEAFF
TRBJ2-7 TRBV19 CASSTGQAGNYEQYF
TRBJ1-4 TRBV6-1 CASSDSRPTNEKLFF
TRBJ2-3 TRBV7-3 CASSRDLTDTQYF
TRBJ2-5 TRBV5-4 CASSFRTGAYQETQYF
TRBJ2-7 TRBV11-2 CASSFAGYEQYF
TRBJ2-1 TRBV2 CASTVELAGASSYNEQFF
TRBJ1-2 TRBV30 CAWSGRRGSSYYGYTF
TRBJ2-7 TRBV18 CASSLQERAYEQYF
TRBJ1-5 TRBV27 CASSSEYVPPTGAPGNQPQHF
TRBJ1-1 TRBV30 CAWWGKGQGLKVGSHEAFF
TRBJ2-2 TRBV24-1 CATSGSLRTGELFF
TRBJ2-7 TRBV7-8 CASSFYRQGLYEQYF